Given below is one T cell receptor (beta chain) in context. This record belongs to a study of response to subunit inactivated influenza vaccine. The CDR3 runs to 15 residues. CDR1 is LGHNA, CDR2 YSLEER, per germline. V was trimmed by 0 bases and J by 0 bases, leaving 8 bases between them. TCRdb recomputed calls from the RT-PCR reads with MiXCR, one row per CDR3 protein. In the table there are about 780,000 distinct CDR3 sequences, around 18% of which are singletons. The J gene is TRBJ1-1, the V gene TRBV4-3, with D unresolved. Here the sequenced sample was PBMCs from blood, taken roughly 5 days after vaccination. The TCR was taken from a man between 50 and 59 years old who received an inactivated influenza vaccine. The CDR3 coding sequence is TGCGCCAGCAGCCAAGACTTTAGGGTGAACACTGAAGCTTTCTTT. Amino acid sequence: CASSQDFRVNTEAFF.